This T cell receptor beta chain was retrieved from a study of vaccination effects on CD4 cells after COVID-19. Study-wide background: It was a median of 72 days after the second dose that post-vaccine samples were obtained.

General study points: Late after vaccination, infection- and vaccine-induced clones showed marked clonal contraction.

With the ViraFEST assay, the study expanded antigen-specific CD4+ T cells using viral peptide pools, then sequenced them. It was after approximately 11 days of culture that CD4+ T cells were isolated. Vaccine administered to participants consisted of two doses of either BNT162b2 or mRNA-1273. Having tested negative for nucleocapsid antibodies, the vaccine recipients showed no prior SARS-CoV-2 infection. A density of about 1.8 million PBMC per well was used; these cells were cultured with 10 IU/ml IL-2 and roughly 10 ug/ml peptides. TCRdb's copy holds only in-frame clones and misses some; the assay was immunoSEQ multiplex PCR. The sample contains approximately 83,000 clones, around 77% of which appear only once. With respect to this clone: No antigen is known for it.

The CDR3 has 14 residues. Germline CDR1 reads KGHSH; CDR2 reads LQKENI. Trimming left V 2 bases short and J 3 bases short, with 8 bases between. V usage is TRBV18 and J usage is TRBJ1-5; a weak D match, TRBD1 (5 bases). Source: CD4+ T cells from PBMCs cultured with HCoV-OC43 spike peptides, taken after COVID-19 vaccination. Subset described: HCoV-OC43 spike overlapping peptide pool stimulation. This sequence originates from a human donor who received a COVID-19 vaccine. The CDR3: CASSPGGVNQPQHF. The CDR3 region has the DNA TGTGCCAGCTCACCAGGGGGGGTCAATCAGCCCCAGCATTTT.